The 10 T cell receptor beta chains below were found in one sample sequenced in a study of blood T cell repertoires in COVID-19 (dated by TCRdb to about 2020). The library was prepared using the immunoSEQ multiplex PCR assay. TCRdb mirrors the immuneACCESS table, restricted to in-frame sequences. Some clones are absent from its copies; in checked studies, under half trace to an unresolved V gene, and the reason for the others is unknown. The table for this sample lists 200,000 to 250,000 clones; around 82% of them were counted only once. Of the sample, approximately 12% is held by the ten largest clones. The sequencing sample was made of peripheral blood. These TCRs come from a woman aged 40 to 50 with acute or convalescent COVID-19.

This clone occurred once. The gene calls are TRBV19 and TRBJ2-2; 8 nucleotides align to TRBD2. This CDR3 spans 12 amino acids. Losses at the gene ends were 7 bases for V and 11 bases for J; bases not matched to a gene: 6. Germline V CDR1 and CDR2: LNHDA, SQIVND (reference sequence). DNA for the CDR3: TGTGCCAGTACTGCGGTAGCGGGAGAGCTGTTTTTT. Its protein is CASTAVAGELFF.

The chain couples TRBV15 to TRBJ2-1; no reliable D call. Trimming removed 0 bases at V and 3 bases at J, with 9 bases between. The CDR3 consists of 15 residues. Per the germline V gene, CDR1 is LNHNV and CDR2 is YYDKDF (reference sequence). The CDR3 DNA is TGTGCCACCAGCAGAGATTTGAGACTCTACAATGAGCAGTTCTTC. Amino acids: CATSRDLRLYNEQFF. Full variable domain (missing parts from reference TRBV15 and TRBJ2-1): DAMVIQNPRYQVTQFGKPVTLSCSQTLNHNVMYWYQQKSSQAPKLLFHYYDKDFNNEADTPDNFQSRRPNTSFCFLDIRSPGLGDTAMYLCATSRDLRLYNEQFFGPGTRLTVL.

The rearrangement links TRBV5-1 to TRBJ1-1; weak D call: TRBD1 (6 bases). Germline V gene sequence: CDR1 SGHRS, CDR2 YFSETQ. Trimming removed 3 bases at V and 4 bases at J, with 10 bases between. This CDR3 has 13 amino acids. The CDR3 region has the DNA TGCGCCAGCAGCTCGCAGGGGAGCACTGAAGCTTTCTTT. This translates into CASSSQGSTEAFF.

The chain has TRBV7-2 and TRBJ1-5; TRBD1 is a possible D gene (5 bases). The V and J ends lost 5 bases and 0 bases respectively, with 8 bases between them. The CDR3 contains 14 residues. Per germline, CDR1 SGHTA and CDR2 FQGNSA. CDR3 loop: CASSEGDSNQPQHF. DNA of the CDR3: TGTGCCAGCAGCGAAGGGGATAGCAATCAGCCCCAGCATTTT.

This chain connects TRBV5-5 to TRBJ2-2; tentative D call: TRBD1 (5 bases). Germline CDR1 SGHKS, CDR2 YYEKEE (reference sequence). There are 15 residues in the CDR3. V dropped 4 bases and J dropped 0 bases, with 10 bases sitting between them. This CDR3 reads CASSRWTTNTGELFF. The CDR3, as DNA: TGTGCCAGCAGCCGCTGGACAACGAACACCGGGGAGCTGTTTTTT.

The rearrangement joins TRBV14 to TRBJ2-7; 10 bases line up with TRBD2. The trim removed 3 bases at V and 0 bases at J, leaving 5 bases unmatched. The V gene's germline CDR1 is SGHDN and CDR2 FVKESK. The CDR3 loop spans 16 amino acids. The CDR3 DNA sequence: TGTGCCAGCAGCCAGAGGACTAGCGGTAGCTCCTACGAGCAGTACTTC. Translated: CASSQRTSGSSYEQYF.

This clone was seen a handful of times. The CDR3 DNA follows: TGTGCCAGCAGCGACTTTACTAGCGGGAGGGGCGCAGATACGCAGTATTTT. Protein: CASSDFTSGRGADTQYF. This chain connects TRBV3-1 (or the pseudogene TRBV3-2) to TRBJ2-3; 13 bases fit TRBD2. V dropped 5 bases and J dropped 4; count of bases not matched to a gene: 9. CDR3 length: 17 residues. In germline, CDR1 is LGHDT, CDR2 YNNKEL (reference sequence).

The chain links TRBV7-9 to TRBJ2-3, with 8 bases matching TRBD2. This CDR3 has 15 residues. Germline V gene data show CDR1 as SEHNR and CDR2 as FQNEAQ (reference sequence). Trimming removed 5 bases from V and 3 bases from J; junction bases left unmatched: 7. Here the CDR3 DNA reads TGTGCCAGCAGCCTTTTTAGCGGGGCTACAGATACGCAGTATTTT. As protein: CASSLFSGATDTQYF.

The CDR3 loop is CASSQEDRGQPQHF. For the CDR3, the DNA is TGTGCCAGCAGCCAAGAGGACAGGGGTCAGCCCCAGCATTTT. The V and J genes are TRBV4-2 and TRBJ1-5; 9 positions match TRBD1. The CDR3 totals 14 residues. The J segment lost 6 bases and the V segment lost 0 bases, leaving 0 bases of the junction unmatched. Germline V gives CDR1 LGHNA, CDR2 YNFKEQ.

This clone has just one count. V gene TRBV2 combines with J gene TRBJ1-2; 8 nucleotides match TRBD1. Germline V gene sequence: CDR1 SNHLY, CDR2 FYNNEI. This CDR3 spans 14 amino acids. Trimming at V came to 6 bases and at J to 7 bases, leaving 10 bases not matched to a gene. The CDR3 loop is CASRDRVPISGYTF. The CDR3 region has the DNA TGTGCCAGCAGGGACAGGGTACCGATAAGTGGCTACACCTTC.